Shown below are 4 T cell receptor beta chains from a single sample sequenced in a study of long-term antiretroviral therapy in people with HIV. It was version v3.0 of the immunoSEQ assay that was run at survey level. Assay: immunoSEQ multiplex PCR; the TCRdb copy retains only in-frame clones and omits some. Altogether 20,000 or so clones are present, 60% to 85% being singletons, with the ten largest covering 13% to 15%. The sample in question was unsorted PBMCs, obtained 2.9 years after starting antiretroviral therapy. These receptors were collected from a woman between 25 and 40 years old with HIV.

The rearrangement links TRBV6-1 to TRBJ2-7; 7 nucleotides line up with TRBD2. V trimming: 7 bases; J trimming: 7 bases; junction bases outside the gene matches: 10. This CDR3 region has 13 residues. Germline CDR1 is MNHNS and CDR2 is SASEGT. CDR3 in DNA: TGTGCCAGCATGGGGAGGCCGGGGGGAGAGCAGTACGTC. Translation: CASMGRPGGEQYV.

The chain has TRBV15 and TRBJ2-7; maybe TRBD1 (5 bases). V lost 2 bases, J lost 7 bases, and 12 bases lay in between. The CDR3 is 13 amino acids. Germline values: CDR1 LNHNV, CDR2 YYDKDF (reference sequence). The CDR3 sequence: CATSRPGLWEQYF. The CDR3 bases are TGTGCCACCAGCAGACCAGGGCTTTGGGAGCAGTACTTC.

The J gene is TRBJ1-1, the V gene TRBV10-3; D not certain. The germline V gene has CDR1 ENHRY and CDR2 SYGVKD. V was cut by 2 bases and J by 8 bases, with 12 bases left in between. The CDR3 is made up of 13 amino acids. The CDR3 DNA is TGTGCCATCAGTGAGCCCCCTGGGGTCGAAGCTTTCTTT. The encoded protein is CAISEPPGVEAFF.

This sequence joins TRBV15 and TRBJ2-7; 9 bases agree with TRBD1. This CDR3 is built from 14 residues. CDR1 and CDR2 (germline): LNHNV, YYDKDF (reference sequence). J gave up 2 bases and V 5 bases, and 4 bases lay outside the gene matches. The CDR3 loop is CATSENRGPYEQYV. CDR3 coding DNA: TGTGCCACCAGCGAGAACAGGGGGCCCTACGAGCAGTACGTC.